The clone carrying this TCR beta chain showed up just a few times. Amplified TCR beta CDR3 regions derived from RNA transcripts. With the HTBI primer set, the TCR CDR3 went through a first round of RT-PCR. MiXCR, run by TCRdb on the multiplex PCR reads, gives a single entry per CDR3 protein. Among about 350,000 distinct CDR3 sequences, about 14% were seen once, and the ten largest hold just under 25%. This specimen comes from a study of T cells in Graves' hyperthyroidism and ophthalmopathy. If no ophthalmopathy progression occurred within 18 months, Graves' hyperthyroidism was stable. Thyroid ultrasound, orbital computed tomography, clinical symptoms, and serum thyroxine and TRAb underpinned diagnoses. The TCR was taken from a woman aged 25 to 39 with Graves' hyperthyroidism. Sequencing input: blood.

The CDR3 DNA sequence: TGCAGTGCTAAAAAACAGGGGAACACTGAAGCTTTCTTT. Protein: CSAKKQGNTEAFF. This chain uses TRBV20-1 with TRBJ1-1, with a tentative D call TRBD1 (6 bases). V shed 4 bases and J shed 1 base, with 10 bases lying between them. The CDR3 extends over 13 amino acids. CDR1 DFQATT and CDR2 SNEGSKA come from the germline V gene (reference sequence).